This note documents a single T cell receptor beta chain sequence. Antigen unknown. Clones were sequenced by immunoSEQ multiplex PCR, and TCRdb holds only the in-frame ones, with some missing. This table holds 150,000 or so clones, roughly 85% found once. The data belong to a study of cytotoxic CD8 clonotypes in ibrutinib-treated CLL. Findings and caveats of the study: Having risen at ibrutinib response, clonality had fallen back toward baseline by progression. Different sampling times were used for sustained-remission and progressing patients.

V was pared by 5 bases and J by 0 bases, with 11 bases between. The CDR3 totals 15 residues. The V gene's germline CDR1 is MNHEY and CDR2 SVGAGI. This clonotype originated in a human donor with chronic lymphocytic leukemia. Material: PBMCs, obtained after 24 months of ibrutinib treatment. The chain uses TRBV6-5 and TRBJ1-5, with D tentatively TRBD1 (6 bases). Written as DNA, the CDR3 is TGTGCCAGCAGTCTAACAGGGCGTAGCAATCAGCCCCAGCATTTT. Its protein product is CASSLTGRSNQPQHF.